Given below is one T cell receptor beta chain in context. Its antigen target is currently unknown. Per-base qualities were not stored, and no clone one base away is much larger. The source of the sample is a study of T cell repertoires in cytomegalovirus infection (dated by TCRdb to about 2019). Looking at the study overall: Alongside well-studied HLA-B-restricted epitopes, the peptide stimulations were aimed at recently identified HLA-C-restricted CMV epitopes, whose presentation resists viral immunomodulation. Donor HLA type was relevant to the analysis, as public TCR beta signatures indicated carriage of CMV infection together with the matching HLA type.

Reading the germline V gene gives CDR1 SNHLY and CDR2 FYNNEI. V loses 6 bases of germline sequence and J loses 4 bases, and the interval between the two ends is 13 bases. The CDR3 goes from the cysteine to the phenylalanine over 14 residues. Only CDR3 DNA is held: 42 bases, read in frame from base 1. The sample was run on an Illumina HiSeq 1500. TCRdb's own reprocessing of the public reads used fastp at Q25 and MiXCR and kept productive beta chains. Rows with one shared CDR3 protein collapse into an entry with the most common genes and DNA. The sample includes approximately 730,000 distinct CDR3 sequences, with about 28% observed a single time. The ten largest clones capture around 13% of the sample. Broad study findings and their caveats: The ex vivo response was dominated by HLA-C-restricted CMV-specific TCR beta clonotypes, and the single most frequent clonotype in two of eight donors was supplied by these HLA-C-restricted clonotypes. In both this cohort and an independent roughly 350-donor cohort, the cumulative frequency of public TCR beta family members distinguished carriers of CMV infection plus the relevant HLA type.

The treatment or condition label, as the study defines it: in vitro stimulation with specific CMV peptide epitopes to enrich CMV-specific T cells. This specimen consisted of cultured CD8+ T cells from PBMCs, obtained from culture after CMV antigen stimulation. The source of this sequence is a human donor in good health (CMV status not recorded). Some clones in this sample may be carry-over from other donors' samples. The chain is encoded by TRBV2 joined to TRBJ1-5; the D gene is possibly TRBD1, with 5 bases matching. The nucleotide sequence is TGTGCCAGCAGGTCCTGGGGCAGTAATCAGCCCCAGCATTTT. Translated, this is CASRSWGSNQPQHF.